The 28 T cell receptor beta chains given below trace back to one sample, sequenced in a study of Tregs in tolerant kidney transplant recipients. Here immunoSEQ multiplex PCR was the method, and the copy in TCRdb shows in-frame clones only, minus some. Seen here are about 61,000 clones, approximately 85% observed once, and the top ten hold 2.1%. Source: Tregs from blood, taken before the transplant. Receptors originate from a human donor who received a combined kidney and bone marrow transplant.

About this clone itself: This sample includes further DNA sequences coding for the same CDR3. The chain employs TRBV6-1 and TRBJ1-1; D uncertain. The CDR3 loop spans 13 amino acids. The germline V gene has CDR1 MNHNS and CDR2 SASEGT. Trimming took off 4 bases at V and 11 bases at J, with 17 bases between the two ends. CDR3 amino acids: CASSGEAGLEAFF. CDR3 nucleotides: TGTGCCAGCAGTGGCGAAGCGGGCCTCGAGGCTTTCTTT.

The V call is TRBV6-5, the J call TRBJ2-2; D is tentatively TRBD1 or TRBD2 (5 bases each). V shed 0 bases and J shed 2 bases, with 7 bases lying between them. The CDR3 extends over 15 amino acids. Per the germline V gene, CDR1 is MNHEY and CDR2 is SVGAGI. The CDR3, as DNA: TGTGCCAGCAGTTACTCGGGGGTTAACACCGGGGAGCTGTTTTTT. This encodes CASSYSGVNTGELFF.

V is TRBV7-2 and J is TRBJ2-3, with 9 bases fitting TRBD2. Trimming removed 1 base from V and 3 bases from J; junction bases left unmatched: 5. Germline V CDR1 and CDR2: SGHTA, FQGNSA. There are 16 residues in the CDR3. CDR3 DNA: TGTGCCAGCAGCTTAGGGTGGCTAGCGGGGACAGATACGCAGTATTTT. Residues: CASSLGWLAGTDTQYF.

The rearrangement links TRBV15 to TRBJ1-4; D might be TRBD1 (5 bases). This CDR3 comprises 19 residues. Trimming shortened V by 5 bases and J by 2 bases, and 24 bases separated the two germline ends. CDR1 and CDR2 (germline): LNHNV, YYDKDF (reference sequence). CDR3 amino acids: CATSADIGARRGTNEKLFF. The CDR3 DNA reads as TGTGCCACCAGCGCCGATATCGGGGCACGCCGGGGTACTAATGAAAAACTGTTTTTT.

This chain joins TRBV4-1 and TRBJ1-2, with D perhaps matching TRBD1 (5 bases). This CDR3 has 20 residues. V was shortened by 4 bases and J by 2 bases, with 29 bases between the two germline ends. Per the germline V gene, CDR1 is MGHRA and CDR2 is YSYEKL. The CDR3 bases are TGCGCCAGCAGCCGCCCCCGGGTTATCCAGGGCCAACTCCCGAACTATGGCTACACCTTC. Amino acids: CASSRPRVIQGQLPNYGYTF.

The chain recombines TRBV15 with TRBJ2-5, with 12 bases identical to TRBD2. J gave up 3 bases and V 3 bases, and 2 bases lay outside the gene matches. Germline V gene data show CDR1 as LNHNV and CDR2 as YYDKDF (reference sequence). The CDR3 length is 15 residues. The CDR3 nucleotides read TGTGCCACCAGCAGGGGACTAGCGGGTGAAGAGACCCAGTACTTC. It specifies CATSRGLAGEETQYF.

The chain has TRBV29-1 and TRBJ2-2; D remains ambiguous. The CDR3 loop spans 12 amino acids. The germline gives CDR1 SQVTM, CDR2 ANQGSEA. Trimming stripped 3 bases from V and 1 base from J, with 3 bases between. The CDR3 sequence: CSVEGNTGELFF. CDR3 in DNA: TGCAGCGTTGAGGGGAACACCGGGGAGCTGTTTTTT.

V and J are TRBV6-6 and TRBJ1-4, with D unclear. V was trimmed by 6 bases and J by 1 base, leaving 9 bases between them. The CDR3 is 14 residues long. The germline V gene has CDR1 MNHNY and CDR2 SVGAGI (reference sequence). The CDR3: CASSLTETNEKLFF. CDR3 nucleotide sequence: TGTGCCAGCAGCCTTACAGAAACTAATGAAAAACTGTTTTTT.

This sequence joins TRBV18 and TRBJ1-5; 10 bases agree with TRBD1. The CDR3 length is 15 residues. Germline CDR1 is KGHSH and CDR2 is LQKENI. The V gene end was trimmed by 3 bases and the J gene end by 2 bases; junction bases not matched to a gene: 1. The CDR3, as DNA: TGTGCCAGCTCACCGGGGACAGGGGGCAATCAGCCCCAGCATTTT. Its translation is CASSPGTGGNQPQHF. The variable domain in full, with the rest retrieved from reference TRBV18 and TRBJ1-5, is NAGVMQNPRHLVRRRGQEARLRCSPMKGHSHVYWYRQLPEEGLKFMVYLQKENIIDESGMPKERFSAEFPKEGPSILRIQQVVRGDSAAYFCASSPGTGGNQPQHFGDGTRLSIL.

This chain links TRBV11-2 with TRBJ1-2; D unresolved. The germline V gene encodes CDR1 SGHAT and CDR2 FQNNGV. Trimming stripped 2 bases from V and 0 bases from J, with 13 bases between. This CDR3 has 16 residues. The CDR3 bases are TGTGCCAGCAGCTTATGGCCCACAGCCCCTAACTATGGCTACACCTTC. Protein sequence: CASSLWPTAPNYGYTF.

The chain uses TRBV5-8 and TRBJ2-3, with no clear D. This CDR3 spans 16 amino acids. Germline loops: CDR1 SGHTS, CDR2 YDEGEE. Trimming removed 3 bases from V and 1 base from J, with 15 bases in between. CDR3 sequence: CASSSARFVGTDTQYF. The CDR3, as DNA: TGTGCCAGCAGCTCTGCGAGGTTTGTTGGCACAGATACGCAGTATTTT. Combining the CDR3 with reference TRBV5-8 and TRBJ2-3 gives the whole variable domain EAGVTQSPTHLIKTRGQQATLRCSPISGHTSVYWYQQALGLGLQFLLWYDEGEERNRGNFPPRFSGRQFPNYSSELNVNALELEDSALYLCASSSARFVGTDTQYFGPGTRLTVL.

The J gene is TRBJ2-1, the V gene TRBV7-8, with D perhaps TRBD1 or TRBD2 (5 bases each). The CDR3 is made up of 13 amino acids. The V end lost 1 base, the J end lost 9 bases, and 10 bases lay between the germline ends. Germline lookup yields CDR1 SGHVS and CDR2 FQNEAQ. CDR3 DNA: TGTGCCAGCAGCTTAGGGGGGTTCGGTGAGCAGTTCTTC. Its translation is CASSLGGFGEQFF.

The CDR3 DNA follows: TGTGCCAGCAGCTTACTGTGGTACCCTTTCTACGAGCAGTACTTC. Amino acids: CASSLLWYPFYEQYF. The chain recombines TRBV7-2 with TRBJ2-7; unclear D gene. The V and J ends lost 2 bases and 3 bases respectively, with 14 bases between them. CDR3 size: 15 residues. Germline V gene data show CDR1 as SGHTA and CDR2 as FQGNSA. Using reference TRBV7-2 and TRBJ2-7 for the parts outside the CDR3, the full variable domain is GAGVSQSPSNKVTEKGKDVELRCDPISGHTALYWYRQSLGQGLEFLIYFQGNSAPDKSGLPSDRFSAERTGGSVSTLTIQRTQQEDSAVYLCASSLLWYPFYEQYFGPGTRLTVT.

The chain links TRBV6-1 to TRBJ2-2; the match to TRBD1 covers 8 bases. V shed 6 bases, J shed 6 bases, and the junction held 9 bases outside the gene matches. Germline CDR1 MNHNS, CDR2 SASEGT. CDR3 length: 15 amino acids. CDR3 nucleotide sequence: TGTGCCAGCAGCCGCACAGGGGGAGAATCCGGGGAGCTGTTTTTT. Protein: CASSRTGGESGELFF.

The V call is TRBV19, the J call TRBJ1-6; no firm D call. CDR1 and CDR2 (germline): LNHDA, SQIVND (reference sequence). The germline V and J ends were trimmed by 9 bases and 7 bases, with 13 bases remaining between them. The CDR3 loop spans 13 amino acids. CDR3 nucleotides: TGTGCCAGCCAGACCCATTCGAATTCACCCCTCCACTTT. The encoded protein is CASQTHSNSPLHF.

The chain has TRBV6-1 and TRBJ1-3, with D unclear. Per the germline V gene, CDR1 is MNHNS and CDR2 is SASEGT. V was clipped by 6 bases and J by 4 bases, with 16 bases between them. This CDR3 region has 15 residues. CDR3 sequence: CASRPGVGSGNTIYF. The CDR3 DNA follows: TGTGCCAGCAGACCCGGCGTTGGGTCCGGAAACACCATATATTTT.

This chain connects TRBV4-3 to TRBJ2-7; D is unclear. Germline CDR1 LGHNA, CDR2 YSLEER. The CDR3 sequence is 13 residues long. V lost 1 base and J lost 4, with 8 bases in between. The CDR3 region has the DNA TGCGCCAGCAGCCAAGCCCGCGGATACGAGCAGTACTTC. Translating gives CASSQARGYEQYF.

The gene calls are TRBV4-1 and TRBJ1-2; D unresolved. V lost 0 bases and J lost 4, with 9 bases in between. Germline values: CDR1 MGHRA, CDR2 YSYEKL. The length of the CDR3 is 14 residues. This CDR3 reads CASSQDAGIYGYTF. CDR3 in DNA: TGCGCCAGCAGCCAAGATGCGGGGATCTATGGCTACACCTTC.

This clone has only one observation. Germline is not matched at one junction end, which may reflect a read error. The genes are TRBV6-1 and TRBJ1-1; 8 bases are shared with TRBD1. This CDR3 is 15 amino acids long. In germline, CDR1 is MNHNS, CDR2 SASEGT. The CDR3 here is CAGSEVRGRGTEAFF. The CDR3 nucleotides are TGTGCCGGCAGTGAAGTCAGGGGGCGAGGGACTGAAGCTTTCTTT.

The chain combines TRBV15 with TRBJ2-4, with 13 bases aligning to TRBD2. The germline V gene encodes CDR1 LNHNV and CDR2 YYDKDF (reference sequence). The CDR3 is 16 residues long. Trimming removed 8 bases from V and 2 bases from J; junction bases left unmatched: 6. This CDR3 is CATDLGLAGTKNIQYF. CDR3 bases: TGTGCCACCGACCTGGGACTAGCGGGGACCAAAAACATTCAGTACTTC.

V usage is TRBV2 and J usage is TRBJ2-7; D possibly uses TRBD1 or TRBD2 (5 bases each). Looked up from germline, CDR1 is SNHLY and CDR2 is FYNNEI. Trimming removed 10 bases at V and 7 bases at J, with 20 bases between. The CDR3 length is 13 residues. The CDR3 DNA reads TGTGCCACCCGGCCGGGACCTTCAGGGGAGCAGTACTTC. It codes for CATRPGPSGEQYF. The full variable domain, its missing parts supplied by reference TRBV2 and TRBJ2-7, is EPEVTQTPSHQVTQMGQEVILRCVPISNHLYFYWYRQILGQKVEFLVSFYNNEISEKSEIFDDQFSVERPDGSNFTLKIRSTKLEDSAMYFCATRPGPSGEQYFGPGTRLTVT.

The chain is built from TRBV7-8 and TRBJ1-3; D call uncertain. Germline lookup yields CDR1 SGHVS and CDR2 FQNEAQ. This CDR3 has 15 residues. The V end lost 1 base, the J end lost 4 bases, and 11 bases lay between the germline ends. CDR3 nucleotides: TGTGCCAGCAGCTTAGGAGAGAATGTGGGAAACACCATATATTTT. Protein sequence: CASSLGENVGNTIYF.

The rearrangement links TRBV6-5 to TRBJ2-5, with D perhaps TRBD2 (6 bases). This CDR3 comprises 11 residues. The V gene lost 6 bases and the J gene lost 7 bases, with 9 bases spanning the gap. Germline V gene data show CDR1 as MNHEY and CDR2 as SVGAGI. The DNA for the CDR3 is TGTGCCAGCAGCTCGGGGGTGACCCAGTACTTC. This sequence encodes CASSSGVTQYF.

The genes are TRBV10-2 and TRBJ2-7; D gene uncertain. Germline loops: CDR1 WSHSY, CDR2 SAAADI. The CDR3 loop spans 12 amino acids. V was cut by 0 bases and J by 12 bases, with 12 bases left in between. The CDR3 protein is CASSESNPLWYF. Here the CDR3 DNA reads TGCGCCAGCAGTGAGTCGAACCCCCTTTGGTACTTC.

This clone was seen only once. DNA of the CDR3: TGTGCCATCAGCTTGGGACAGGGAGGATACGAGCAGTACTTC. It yields the protein CAISLGQGGYEQYF. This chain joins TRBV10-3 and TRBJ2-7; 9 bases map to TRBD1. Germline CDR1 ENHRY, CDR2 SYGVKD. With V trimmed by 6 bases and J by 4 bases, 7 bases remained unmatched. The CDR3 covers 14 residues.

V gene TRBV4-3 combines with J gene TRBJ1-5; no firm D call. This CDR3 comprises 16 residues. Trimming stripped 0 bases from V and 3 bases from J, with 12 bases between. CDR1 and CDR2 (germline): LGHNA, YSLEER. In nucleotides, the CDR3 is TGCGCCAGCAGCCAAGATTTTATCGGGGTCAATCAGCCCCAGCATTTT. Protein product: CASSQDFIGVNQPQHF.

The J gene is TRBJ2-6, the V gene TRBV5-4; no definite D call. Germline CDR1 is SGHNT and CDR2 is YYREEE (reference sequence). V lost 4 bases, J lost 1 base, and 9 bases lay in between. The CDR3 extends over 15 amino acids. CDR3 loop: CASSQGGSGANVLTF. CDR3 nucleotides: TGTGCCAGCAGCCAAGGTGGGTCTGGGGCCAACGTCCTGACTTTC.

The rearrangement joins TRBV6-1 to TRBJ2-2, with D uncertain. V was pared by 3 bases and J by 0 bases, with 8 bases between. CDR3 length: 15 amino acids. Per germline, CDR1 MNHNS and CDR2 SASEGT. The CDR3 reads CASSEHSANTGELFF. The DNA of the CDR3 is TGTGCCAGCAGTGAGCACTCCGCGAACACCGGGGAGCTGTTTTTT.